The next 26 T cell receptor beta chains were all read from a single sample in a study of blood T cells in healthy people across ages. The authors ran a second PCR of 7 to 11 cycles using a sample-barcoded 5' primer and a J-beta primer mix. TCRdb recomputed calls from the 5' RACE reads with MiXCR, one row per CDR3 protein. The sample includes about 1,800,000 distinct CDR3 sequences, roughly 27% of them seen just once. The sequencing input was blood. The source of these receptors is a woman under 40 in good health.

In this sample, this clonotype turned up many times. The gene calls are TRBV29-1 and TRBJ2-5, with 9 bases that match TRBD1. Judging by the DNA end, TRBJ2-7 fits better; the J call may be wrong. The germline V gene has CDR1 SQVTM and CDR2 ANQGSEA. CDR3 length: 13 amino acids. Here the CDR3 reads CSVTGTGFVEQYF. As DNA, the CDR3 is TGCAGCGTAACCGGGACAGGGTTCGTCGAGCAGTACTTC.

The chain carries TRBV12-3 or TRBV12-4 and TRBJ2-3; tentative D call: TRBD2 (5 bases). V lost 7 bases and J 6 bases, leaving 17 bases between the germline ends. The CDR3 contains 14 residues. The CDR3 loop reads CASINWPPGDTQYF. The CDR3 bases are TGTGCCAGCATCAATTGGCCCCCGGGGGATACGCAGTATTTT.

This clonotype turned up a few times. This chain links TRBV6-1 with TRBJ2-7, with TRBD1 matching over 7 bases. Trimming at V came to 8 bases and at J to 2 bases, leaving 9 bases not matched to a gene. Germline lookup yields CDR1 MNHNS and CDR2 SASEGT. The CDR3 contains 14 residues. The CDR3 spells CASFTTGTAYEQYF. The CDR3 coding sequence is TGTGCCAGCTTTACGACCGGGACAGCCTACGAGCAGTACTTC.

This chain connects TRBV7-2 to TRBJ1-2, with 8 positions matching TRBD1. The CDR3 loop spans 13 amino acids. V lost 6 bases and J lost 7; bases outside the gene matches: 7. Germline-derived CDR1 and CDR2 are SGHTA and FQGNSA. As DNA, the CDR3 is TGTGCCAGCAGGACTACAGGGGGATCTGGCTACACCTTC. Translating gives CASRTTGGSGYTF.

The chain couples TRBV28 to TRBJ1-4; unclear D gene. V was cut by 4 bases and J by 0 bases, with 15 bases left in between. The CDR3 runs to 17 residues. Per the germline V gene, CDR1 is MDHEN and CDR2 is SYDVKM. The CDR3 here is CASSSLLLYSTNEKLFF. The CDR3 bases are TGTGCCAGCAGTTCCCTCCTCTTATACTCAACTAATGAAAAACTGTTTTTT.

CDR3 loop: CATAPPGQGAEEQYF. Written as DNA, the CDR3 is TGTGCCACAGCCCCTCCGGGACAGGGGGCGGAAGAGCAGTACTTC. The chain is built from TRBV9 and TRBJ2-7; 12 nucleotides match TRBD1. The CDR3 is made up of 15 amino acids. Germline V gene data show CDR1 as SGDLS and CDR2 as YYNGEE. The V and J ends lost 9 bases and 7 bases, in that order; junction bases with no gene match: 14.

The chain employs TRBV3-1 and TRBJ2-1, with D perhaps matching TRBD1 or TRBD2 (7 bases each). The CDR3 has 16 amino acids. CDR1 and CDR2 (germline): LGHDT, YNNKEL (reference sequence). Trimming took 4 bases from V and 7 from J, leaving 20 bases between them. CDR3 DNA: TGTGCCAGCAGCCGTCTAGGGGAGGGGGCGAAAAATGAGCAGTTCTTC. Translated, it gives CASSRLGEGAKNEQFF.

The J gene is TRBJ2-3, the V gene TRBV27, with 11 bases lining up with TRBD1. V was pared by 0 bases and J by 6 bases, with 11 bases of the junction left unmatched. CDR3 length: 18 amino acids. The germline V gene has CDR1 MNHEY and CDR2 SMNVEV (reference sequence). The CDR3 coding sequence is TGTGCCAGCAGTTTATCGCCACCGGGACAGGGGGTACGGGATACGCAGTATTTT. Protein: CASSLSPPGQGVRDTQYF.

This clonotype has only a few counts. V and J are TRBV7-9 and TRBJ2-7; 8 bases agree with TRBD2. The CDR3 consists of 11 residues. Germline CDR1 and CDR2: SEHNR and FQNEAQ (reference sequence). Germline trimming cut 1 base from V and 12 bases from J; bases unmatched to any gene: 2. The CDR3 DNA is TGTGCCAGCAGCTTAGGACGGGAGGGGTACTTC. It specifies CASSLGREGYF.

This CDR3 reads CASSGQGGIAQPQHF. The CDR3 DNA reads TGTGCCAGCAGTGGTCAAGGTGGGATTGCTCAGCCCCAGCATTTT. This rearrangement joins TRBV6-1 to TRBJ1-5, with D uncertain. Germline CDR1 MNHNS, CDR2 SASEGT. V was clipped by 4 bases and J by 6 bases, with 16 bases between them. There are 15 residues in the CDR3.

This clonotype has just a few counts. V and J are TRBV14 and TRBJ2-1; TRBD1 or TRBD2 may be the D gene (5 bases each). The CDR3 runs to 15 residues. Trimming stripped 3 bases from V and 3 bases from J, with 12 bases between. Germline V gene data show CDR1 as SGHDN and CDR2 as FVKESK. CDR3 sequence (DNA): TGTGCCAGCAGCCAGAAGAAGGGGAGCTACAATGAGCAGTTCTTC. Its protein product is CASSQKKGSYNEQFF.

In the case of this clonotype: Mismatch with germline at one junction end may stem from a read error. DNA for the CDR3: TGTGCCAACAAGCAGACAGGGGGCGGAAATCGGCCCCAGCATTTT. As protein: CANKQTGGGNRPQHF. J is TRBJ1-5 and V is TRBV12-3 or TRBV12-4; 10 bases map to TRBD1. This CDR3 has 15 residues.

The DNA for the CDR3 is TGCAGTGCCCTCGGGAAAACAGGGGTCTACGAGCAGTACTTC. This gives the protein CSALGKTGVYEQYF. The chain joins TRBV20-1 to TRBJ2-7; TRBD1 matches 7 bases. The V segment lost 6 bases and the J segment 3 bases; nucleotides outside the gene matches: 11. The CDR3 is made up of 14 amino acids. In germline, CDR1 is DFQATT, CDR2 SNEGSKA (reference sequence).

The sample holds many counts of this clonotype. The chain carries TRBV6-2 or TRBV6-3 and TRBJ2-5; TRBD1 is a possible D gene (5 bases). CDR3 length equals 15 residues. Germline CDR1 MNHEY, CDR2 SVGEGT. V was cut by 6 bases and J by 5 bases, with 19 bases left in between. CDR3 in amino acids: CASSSSRQRGETQYF. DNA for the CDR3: TGTGCCAGCAGCTCCTCCCGACAGCGTGGGGAGACCCAGTACTTC.

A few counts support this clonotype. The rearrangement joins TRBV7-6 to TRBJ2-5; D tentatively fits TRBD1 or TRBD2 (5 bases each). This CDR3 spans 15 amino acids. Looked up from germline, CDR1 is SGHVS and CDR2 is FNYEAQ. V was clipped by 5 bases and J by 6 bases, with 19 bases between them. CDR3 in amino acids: CASSPVVATGQTQYF. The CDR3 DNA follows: TGTGCCAGCAGCCCCGTGGTGGCAACGGGGCAGACCCAGTACTTC.

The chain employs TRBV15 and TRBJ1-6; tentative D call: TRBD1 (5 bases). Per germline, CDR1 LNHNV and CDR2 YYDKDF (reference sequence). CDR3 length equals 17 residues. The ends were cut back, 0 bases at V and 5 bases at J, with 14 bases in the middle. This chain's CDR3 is CATSRDPGGEDNSPLHF. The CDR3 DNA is TGTGCCACCAGCAGAGATCCCGGGGGGGAGGATAATTCACCCCTCCACTTT.

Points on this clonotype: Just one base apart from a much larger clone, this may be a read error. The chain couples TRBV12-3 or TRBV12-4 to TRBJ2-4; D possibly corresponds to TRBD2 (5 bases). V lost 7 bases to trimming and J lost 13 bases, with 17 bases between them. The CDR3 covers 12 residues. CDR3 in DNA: TGTGCCAGCACCCGGAGGAGCTACAAGCAGTACTTC. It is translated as CASTRRSYKQYF.

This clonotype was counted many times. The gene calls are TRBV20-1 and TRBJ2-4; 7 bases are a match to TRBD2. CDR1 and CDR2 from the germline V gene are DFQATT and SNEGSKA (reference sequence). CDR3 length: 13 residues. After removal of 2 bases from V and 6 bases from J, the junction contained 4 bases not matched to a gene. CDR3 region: CSARRGEGNIQYF. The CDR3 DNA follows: TGCAGTGCTAGACGGGGGGAGGGAAACATTCAGTACTTC.

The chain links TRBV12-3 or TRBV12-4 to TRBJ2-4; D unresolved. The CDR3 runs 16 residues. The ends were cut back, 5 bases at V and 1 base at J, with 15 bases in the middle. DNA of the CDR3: TGTGCCAGCAGTCCCTCGGGTAGGTGGGCCAAAAACATTCAGTACTTC. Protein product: CASSPSGRWAKNIQYF.

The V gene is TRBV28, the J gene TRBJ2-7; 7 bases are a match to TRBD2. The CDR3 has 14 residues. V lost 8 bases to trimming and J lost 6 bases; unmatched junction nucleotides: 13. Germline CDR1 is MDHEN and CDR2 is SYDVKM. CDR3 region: CASGGDGQGVEQYF. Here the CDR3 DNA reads TGTGCCAGCGGGGGGGACGGGCAAGGGGTCGAGCAGTACTTC. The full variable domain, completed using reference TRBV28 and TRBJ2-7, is DVKVTQSSRYLVKRTGEKVFLECVQDMDHENMFWYRQDPGLGLRLIYFSYDVKMKEKGDIPEGYSVSREKKERFSLILESASTNQTSMYLCASGGDGQGVEQYFGPGTRLTVT.

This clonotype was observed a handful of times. CDR3 sequence: CASSIGRNQETQYF. The DNA of the CDR3 is TGTGCCAGTAGTATCGGCAGAAACCAAGAGACCCAGTACTTC. The genes are TRBV19 and TRBJ2-5; D remains ambiguous. From germline, CDR1 is LNHDA and CDR2 SQIVND (reference sequence). Trimming stripped 3 bases from V and 0 bases from J, with 8 bases between. This CDR3 comprises 14 residues.

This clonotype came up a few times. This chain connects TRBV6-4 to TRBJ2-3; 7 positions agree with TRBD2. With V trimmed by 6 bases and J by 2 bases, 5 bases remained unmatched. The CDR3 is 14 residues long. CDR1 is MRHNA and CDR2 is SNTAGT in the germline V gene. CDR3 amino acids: CASSAGTITDTQYF. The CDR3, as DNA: TGTGCCAGCAGCGCCGGGACTATCACAGATACGCAGTATTTT.

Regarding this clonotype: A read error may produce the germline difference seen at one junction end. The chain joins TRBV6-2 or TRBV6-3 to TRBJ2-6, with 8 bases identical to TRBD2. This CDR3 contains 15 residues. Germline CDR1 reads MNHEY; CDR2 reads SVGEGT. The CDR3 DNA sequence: TGTGTCAGCAGTTCGGGGGGGGCCGGGGCCAACGTCCTGACTTTC. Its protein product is CVSSSGGAGANVLTF.

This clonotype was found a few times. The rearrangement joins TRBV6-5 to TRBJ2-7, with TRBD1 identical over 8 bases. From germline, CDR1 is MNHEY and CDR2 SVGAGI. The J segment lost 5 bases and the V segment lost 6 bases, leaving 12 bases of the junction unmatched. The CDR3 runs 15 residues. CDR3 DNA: TGTGCCAGCAGCCGCGGACAGGGAATCGCCCACGAGCAGTACTTC. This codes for CASSRGQGIAHEQYF.

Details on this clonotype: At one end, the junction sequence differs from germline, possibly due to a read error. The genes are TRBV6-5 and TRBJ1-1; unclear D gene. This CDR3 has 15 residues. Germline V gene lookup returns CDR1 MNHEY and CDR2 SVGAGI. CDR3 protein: CASGYPPPMNTEAFF. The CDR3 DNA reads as TGTGCCAGCGGTTACCCTCCGCCCATGAACACTGAAGCTTTCTTT.

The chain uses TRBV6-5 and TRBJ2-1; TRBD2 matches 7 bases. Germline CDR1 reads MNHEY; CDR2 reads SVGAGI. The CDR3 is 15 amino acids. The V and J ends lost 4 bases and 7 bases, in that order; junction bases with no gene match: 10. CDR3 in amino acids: CASSSPAGARNEQFF. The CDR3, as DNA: TGTGCCAGCAGTTCCCCTGCGGGAGCAAGAAATGAGCAGTTCTTC.